One sample yielded the 9 T cell receptor beta chains listed below, sequenced in a study of blood T cell repertoires in COVID-19. Generated by immunoSEQ multiplex PCR, the TCRdb table keeps only in-frame clones and is missing some. The table has about 45,000 clones, roughly 80% seen once. Sequenced: peripheral blood. All receptors come from a woman in her 70s with acute or convalescent COVID-19.

V is TRBV2 and J is TRBJ1-6; 10 bases align to TRBD1. This CDR3 is built from 16 residues. V gave up 5 bases and J gave up 2 bases; unmatched junction bases: 3. The germline V gene has CDR1 SNHLY and CDR2 FYNNEI. CDR3 amino acids: CASSTGTGAYNSPLHF. The DNA of the CDR3 is TGTGCCAGCAGTACCGGGACAGGGGCCTATAATTCACCCCTCCACTTT.

In DNA, the CDR3 is TGTGCCAGCAGTTACAGGGGGTCTGAAAAACTGTTTTTT. Protein product: CASSYRGSEKLFF. The chain joins TRBV6-5 to TRBJ1-4; D perhaps matches TRBD1 (6 bases). Trimming left V 2 bases short and J 7 bases short, with 8 bases between. The CDR3 totals 13 residues. From germline, CDR1 is MNHEY and CDR2 SVGAGI.

The chain is built from TRBV7-2 and TRBJ1-5; D gene unclear. CDR1 is SGHTA, CDR2 FQGNSA, per germline. Trimming took off 3 bases at V and 9 bases at J, with 18 bases between the two ends. CDR3 size: 15 residues. Written as DNA, the CDR3 is TGTGCCAGCAGCTTTGAGTGGCAGGCCGGTCGGCCCCAGCATTTT. It is translated as CASSFEWQAGRPQHF.

The rearrangement joins TRBV6-5 to TRBJ1-2; no reliable D call. This CDR3 comprises 13 residues. V was trimmed by 4 bases and J by 4 bases, leaving 10 bases between them. Germline V gene sequence: CDR1 MNHEY, CDR2 SVGAGI. CDR3: CASSSTRLYGYTF. The CDR3 region has the DNA TGTGCCAGCAGTTCTACCAGACTCTATGGCTACACCTTC.

This clone has only a few counts. This chain links TRBV3-1 (or the pseudogene TRBV3-2) with TRBJ1-1; no reliable D call. The length of the CDR3 is 13 residues. Trimming stripped 6 bases from V and 6 bases from J, with 14 bases between. Looked up from germline, CDR1 is LGHDT and CDR2 is YNNKEL (reference sequence). Written as DNA, the CDR3 is TGTGCCAGCAGTTTCGAGGGAGGGTCTGAAGCTTTCTTT. Translation: CASSFEGGSEAFF.

This chain links TRBV6-1 with TRBJ1-5; tentatively, D is TRBD1 (6 bases). The germline CDR1 and CDR2 sequences are MNHNS and SASEGT. V gave up 2 bases and J gave up 3 bases, with 14 bases separating them. The CDR3 is 16 amino acids. The CDR3 nucleotides are TGTGCCAGCAGTGAAAGACAGGCTCTCTCCAATCAGCCCCAGCATTTT. Its translation: CASSERQALSNQPQHF.

This chain joins TRBV6-5 and TRBJ2-5; D unclear. The CDR3 contains 12 residues. Germline V lookup: CDR1 MNHEY, CDR2 SVGAGI. V shed 7 bases and J shed 7 bases, with 13 bases lying between them. CDR3 region: CASKPGLGTQYF. The CDR3 DNA reads TGTGCCAGCAAACCAGGCTTGGGGACCCAGTACTTC.

This chain connects TRBV6-5 to TRBJ1-3; TRBD1 agrees at 9 bases. V lost 5 bases to trimming and J lost 6 bases; unmatched junction nucleotides: 8. The germline V gene encodes CDR1 MNHEY and CDR2 SVGAGI. The length of the CDR3 is 15 residues. The DNA for the CDR3 is TGTGCCAGCAGTCCCGACAGGGGGATCGAAAACACCATATATTTT. Its translation: CASSPDRGIENTIYF.

V and J are TRBV5-1 and TRBJ1-5; D remains ambiguous. Trimming cost V 0 bases and J 5 bases, with 6 bases left between them. The CDR3 spans 13 residues. CDR1 and CDR2 from the germline V gene are SGHRS and YFSETQ. The CDR3 spells CASSLAVDQPQHF. The CDR3 DNA reads as TGCGCCAGCAGCTTGGCCGTCGATCAGCCCCAGCATTTT.